A selection of T cell receptor beta chains follows, all from one sample in a study of blood T cell repertoires in COVID-19. Method: immunoSEQ multiplex PCR; TCRdb's copy keeps in-frame clones and lacks some. Of 100,000 to 150,000 clones in the sample, approximately 88% were seen once. The sequenced material came from peripheral blood. The origin of the receptors is a man between 50 and 59 years old with acute or convalescent COVID-19. The CDR3 runs from the conserved cysteine through the conserved F or W. The D gene is left open where the match is weak. The size field is filled for only some rows; it gives once, few, many or a size class.

d_call | clone_size | j_call | v_call | cdr3_nt | cdr3_aa
NA | NA | TRBJ1-2 | TRBV6-2/TRBV6-3 | TGTGCCAGCAGTTATTCCGGTGGAGTTGGCTACACCTTC | CASSYSGGVGYTF
NA | NA | TRBJ2-6 | TRBV27 | TGTGCCAGCAGTTTGTGGTCAGTAGGGGCCAACGTCCTGACTTTC | CASSLWSVGANVLTF
NA | few | TRBJ1-2 | TRBV12-3/TRBV12-4 | TGTGCCAGCAGTTTATACTGGGAGGGCTACACCTTC | CASSLYWEGYTF
TRBD1 | NA | TRBJ2-2 | TRBV5-1 | TGCGCCAGCAGCGGGACAGTTAACACCGGGGAGCTGTTTTTT | CASSGTVNTGELFF
TRBD1 | NA | TRBJ1-2 | TRBV11-2 | TGTGCCAGCAGCTTAGATCGGGGAAGGGGGCTTGGCTACACCTTC | CASSLDRGRGLGYTF
NA | NA | TRBJ1-2 | TRBV29-1 | TGCAGCGTTCTATTCTATGGCTACACCTTC | CSVLFYGYTF
TRBD1 | NA | TRBJ2-7 | TRBV11-2 | TGTGCCAGCAGCTTTAGACAGGGTGCGTCCTACGAGCAGTACTTC | CASSFRQGASYEQYF
NA | few | TRBJ2-7 | TRBV11-2 | TGTGCCAGCAGCTTAAGCCGGACGGGAATTTACGAGCAGTACTTC | CASSLSRTGIYEQYF
TRBD1 | NA | TRBJ1-1 | TRBV6-5 | TGTGCCACCGCCCGACAGGGTACTGGCTCGACTGAAGCTTTCTTT | CATARQGTGSTEAFF
NA | NA | TRBJ1-6 | TRBV15 | TGTGCCACCAGCAAGGAGGTCTATAATTCACCCCTCCACTTT | CATSKEVYNSPLHF
NA | NA | TRBJ1-1 | TRBV7-3 | TGTGCCAGCAGCTTAACTTATGATCAGGGTGGCATGGCTTTCTTT | CASSLTYDQGGMAFF